This TCR beta chain was sequenced during a study of CD8 T cells in Susac syndrome. Study-level background: Active disease was present in about 6 of the sequenced Susac syndrome patients, whereas under 10 of them were in remission.

Reverse transcription of roughly 0.45 to 1 ug RNA was performed with random hexamers. Each CDR3 protein is one row after TCRdb ran MiXCR on the immunoSEQ multiplex PCR reads. The sample carries 84,000 or so distinct CDR3 sequences, 94% recorded once. The germline gives CDR1 LGHNT, CDR2 FRNRAP. Trimming left V 5 bases short and J 0 bases short, with 26 bases between. The length of the CDR3 is 21 residues. Bulk CD8+ and CD4+ cells came from magnetic negative isolation; CD8+ TEMRA by FACS. Turning to this clonotype: What it binds is not known.

Findings of the study overall: The study identified about sixteen and five Susac-specific public clones in total CD8+ and CD8+ TEMRA repertoires. In Susac syndrome, CD8+ expansion was highest in TEMRA and active disease.

The sequencing sample was made of CD8+ T cells from PBMCs. The V gene is TRBV12-5, the J gene TRBJ2-6, with a weak D call TRBD2 (6 bases). This sequence originates from a human donor with Susac syndrome. As DNA, the CDR3 is TGTGCTAGTGGTCCATTAGTCGTTGAGGGACGGGAGCCCTCTGGGGCCAACGTCCTGACTTTC. Its translation: CASGPLVVEGREPSGANVLTF.